This TCR beta chain emerged from a study of tumor-infiltrating lymphocytes in primary liver carcinoma. Remarks on this clonotype: This may come from a read error, since a much larger clone is one base off.

A primer matching the constant region was used to make TCR beta cDNA from approximately 0.45 ug of total RNA. ARM-PCR, slightly modified, supplied the TCR beta libraries through three nested multiplex PCR rounds. The study ran its first two PCR rounds for about 11 cycles each, using TRBV1-TRBV30 forward primers and a C-beta reverse primer. TCRdb reprocessed the multiplex PCR reads with MiXCR, giving one entry per CDR3 protein. The table lists approximately 79,000 distinct CDR3 sequences, roughly three quarters of them singletons. RNA and DNA were co-extracted from about 20-30 mg of unsorted bulk tissue. Treatment of the patients' primary liver carcinoma consisted of surgical resection. The CDR3 covers 14 residues. CDR1 and CDR2 (germline): SGHNT, YYREEE (reference sequence). V was clipped by 2 bases and J by 5 bases, with 10 bases between them.

The rearrangement uses TRBV5-4 and TRBJ2-2, with a weak D call TRBD2 (5 bases). The source is a middle-aged man with primary liver carcinoma and hepatitis B virus infection. Sequenced sample: liver tumor tissue from sampling region 4. The sample's subset: tumor region T4, right-lateral pole. The chain's CDR3 is CASSLTGGTGELFF. The DNA of the CDR3 is TGTGCCAGCAGCTTAACTGGCGGGACCGGGGAGCTGTTTTTT. The full variable domain, completed using reference TRBV5-4 and TRBJ2-2, is ETGVTQSPTHLIKTRGQQVTLRCSSQSGHNTVSWYQQALGQGPQFIFQYYREEENGRGNFPPRFSGLQFPNYSSELNVNALELDDSALYLCASSLTGGTGELFFGEGSRLTVL.